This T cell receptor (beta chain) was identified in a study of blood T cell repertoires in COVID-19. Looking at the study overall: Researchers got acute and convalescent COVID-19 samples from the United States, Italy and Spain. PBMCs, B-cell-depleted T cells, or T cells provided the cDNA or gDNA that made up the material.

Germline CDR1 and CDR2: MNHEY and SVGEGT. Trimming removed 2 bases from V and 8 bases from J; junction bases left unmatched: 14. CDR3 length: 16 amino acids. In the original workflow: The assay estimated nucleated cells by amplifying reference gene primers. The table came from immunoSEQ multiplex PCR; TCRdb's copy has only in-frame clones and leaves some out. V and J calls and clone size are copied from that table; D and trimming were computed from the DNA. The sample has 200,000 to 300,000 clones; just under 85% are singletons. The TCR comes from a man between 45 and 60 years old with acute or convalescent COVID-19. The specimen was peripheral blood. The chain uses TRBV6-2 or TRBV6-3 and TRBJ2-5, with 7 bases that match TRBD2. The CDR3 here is CASSYNSASGENTQYF. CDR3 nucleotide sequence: TGTGCCAGCAGTTACAATTCGGCTAGCGGAGAAAACACCCAGTACTTC.